This T cell receptor beta chain comes out of a study of cytotoxic CD8 clonotypes in ibrutinib-treated CLL. Study-level results: Clonality (at baseline) was higher than in age-matched healthy donors and tracked circulating CD8+ T-cell counts.

Trimming cost V 0 bases and J 5 bases; bases outside gene matches: 6. The CDR3 length is 15 residues. Germline V lookup: CDR1 SGHRS, CDR2 YFSETQ. Assay: immunoSEQ multiplex PCR; the TCRdb copy retains only in-frame clones and omits some. The sample has about 68,000 clones, 68% seen once. Turning to this clone: Its antigen is unidentified.

This TCR came from a human donor with chronic lymphocytic leukemia. The specimen comprised PBMCs, sampled after 12 months of ibrutinib treatment. The chain joins TRBV5-1 to TRBJ1-1, with 8 bases that match TRBD1. The chain's CDR3 is CASSLGTGTRTEAFF. CDR3 in DNA: TGCGCCAGCAGCTTGGGGACAGGGACGAGGACTGAAGCTTTCTTT.